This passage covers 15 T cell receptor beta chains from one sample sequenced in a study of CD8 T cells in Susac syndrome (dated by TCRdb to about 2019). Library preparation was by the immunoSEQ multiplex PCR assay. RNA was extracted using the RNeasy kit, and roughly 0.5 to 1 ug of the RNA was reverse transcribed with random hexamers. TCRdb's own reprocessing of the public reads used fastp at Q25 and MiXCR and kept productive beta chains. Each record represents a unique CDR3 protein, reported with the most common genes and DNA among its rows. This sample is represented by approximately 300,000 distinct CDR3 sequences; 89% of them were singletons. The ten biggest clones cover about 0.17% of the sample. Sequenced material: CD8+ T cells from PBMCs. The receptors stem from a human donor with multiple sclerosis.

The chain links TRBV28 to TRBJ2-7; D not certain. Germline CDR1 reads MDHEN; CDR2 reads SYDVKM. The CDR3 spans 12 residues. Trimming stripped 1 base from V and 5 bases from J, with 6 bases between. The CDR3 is CASSLSVNEQYF. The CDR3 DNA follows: TGTGCCAGCAGTTTATCTGTAAACGAGCAGTACTTC.

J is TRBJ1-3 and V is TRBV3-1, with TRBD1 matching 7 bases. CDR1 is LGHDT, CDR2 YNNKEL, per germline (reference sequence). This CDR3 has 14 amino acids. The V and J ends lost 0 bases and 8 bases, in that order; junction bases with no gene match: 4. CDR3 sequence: CASSQDDREYTIYF. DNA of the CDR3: TGTGCCAGCAGCCAAGATGACAGGGAATACACCATATATTTT.

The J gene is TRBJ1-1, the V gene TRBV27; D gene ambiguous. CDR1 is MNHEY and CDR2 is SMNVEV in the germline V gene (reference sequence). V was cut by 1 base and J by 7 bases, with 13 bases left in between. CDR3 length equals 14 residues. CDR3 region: CASSLWGKADEAFF. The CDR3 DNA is TGTGCCAGCAGTTTATGGGGAAAGGCGGATGAAGCTTTCTTT.

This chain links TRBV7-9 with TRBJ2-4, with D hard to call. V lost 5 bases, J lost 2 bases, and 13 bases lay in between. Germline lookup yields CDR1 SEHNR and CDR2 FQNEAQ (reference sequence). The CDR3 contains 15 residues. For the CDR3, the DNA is TGTGCCAGCAGCCGCGATGACAATCCCAAAAACATTCAGTACTTC. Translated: CASSRDDNPKNIQYF.

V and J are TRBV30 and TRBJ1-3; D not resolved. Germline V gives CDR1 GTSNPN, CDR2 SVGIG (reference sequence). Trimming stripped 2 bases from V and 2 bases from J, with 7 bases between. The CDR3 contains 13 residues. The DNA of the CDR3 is TGTGCCTGGAGTATCGGGACTGGAAACACCATATATTTT. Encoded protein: CAWSIGTGNTIYF. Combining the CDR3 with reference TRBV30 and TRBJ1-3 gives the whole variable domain SQTIHQWPATLVQPVGSPLSLECTVEGTSNPNLYWYRQAAGRGLQLLFYSVGIGQISSEVPQNLSASRPQDRQFILSSKKLLLSDSGFYLCAWSIGTGNTIYFGEGSWLTVV.

CDR3 sequence: CASSPTGTADEQYF. Written as DNA, the CDR3 is TGTGCCAGCAGTCCCACCGGGACCGCGGATGAGCAGTACTTC. This sequence joins TRBV28 and TRBJ2-7, with D possibly called TRBD1 or TRBD2 (5 bases each). The CDR3 is 14 residues long. Germline assignment: CDR1 MDHEN and CDR2 SYDVKM. The V end was cut by 5 bases, the J end by 7 bases, with 18 bases between.

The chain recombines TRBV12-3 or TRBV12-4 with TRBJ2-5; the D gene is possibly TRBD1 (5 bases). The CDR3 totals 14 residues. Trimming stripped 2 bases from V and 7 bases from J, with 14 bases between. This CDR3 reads CASSLYRISVTQYF. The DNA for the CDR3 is TGTGCCAGCAGTTTATACAGGATATCTGTGACCCAGTACTTC.

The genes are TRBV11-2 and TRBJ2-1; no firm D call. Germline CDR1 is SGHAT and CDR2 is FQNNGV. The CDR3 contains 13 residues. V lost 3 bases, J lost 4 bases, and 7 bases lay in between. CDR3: CASSFGPYNEQFF. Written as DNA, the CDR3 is TGTGCCAGCAGCTTTGGACCTTACAATGAGCAGTTCTTC.

Written as DNA, the CDR3 is TGTGCCAGCAGTTACTCGAATGGGTTAGAGACCCAGTACTTC. Translating it yields CASSYSNGLETQYF. The V call is TRBV6-5, the J call TRBJ2-5; D is ambiguous. With 0 bases removed from V and 4 bases from J, the gap between germline ends came to 9 bases. There are 14 residues in the CDR3. Per germline, CDR1 MNHEY and CDR2 SVGAGI.

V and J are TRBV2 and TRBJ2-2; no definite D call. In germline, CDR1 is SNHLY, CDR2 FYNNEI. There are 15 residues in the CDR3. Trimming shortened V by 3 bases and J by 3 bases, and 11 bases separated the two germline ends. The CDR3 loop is CASSDDSWHTGELFF. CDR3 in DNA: TGTGCCAGCAGTGACGACTCATGGCACACCGGGGAGCTGTTTTTT.

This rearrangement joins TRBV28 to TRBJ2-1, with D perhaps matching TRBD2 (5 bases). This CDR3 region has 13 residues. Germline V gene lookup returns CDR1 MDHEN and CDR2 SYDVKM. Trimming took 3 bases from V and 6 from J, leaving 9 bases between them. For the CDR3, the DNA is TGTGCCAGCAGTTTCAAGGAGGTCAATGAGCAGTTCTTC. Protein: CASSFKEVNEQFF.

CDR3 residues: CASNLGSYEQYF. CDR3 in DNA: TGTGCCAGCAATTTGGGCTCCTACGAGCAGTACTTC. The rearrangement joins TRBV28 to TRBJ2-7; D call uncertain. The germline V gene has CDR1 MDHEN and CDR2 SYDVKM. This CDR3 spans 12 amino acids. Trimming took 7 bases from V and 0 from J, leaving 7 bases between them. The complete variable domain, with remaining parts taken from reference TRBV28 and TRBJ2-7, reads DVKVTQSSRYLVKRTGEKVFLECVQDMDHENMFWYRQDPGLGLRLIYFSYDVKMKEKGDIPEGYSVSREKKERFSLILESASTNQTSMYLCASNLGSYEQYFGPGTRLTVT.

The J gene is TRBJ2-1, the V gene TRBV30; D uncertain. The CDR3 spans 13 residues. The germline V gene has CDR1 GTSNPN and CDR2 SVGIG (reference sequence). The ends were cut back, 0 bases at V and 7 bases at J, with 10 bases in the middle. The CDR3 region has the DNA TGTGCCTGGAGTGTAGGAGTGCTAAATGAGCAGTTCTTC. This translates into CAWSVGVLNEQFF.

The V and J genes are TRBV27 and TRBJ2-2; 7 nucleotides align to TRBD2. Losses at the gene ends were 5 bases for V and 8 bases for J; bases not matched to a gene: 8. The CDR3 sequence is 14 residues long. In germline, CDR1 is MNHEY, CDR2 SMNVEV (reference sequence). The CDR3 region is CASSVGLTTGELFF. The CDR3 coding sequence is TGTGCCAGCAGTGTGGGACTAACAACAGGGGAGCTGTTTTTT.

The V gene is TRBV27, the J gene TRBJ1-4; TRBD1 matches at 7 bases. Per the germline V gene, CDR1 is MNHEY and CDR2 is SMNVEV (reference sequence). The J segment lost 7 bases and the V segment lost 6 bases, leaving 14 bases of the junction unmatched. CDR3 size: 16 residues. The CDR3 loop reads CASSSVTGWPSEKLFF. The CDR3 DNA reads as TGTGCCAGCAGCTCCGTGACAGGGTGGCCGAGTGAAAAACTGTTTTTT.